What follows describes a single T cell receptor beta chain. Antigen specificity is unknown. Phenotypically, naive CD8+ T cells corresponded to CD45RO-CCR7+CD27+CD95-. All TRB cDNA libraries came from 5' RACE performed with UMI labels. No DNA is given; TCRdb re-called the 5' RACE reads and lists each CDR3 protein once. Its listing shows about 98,000 distinct CDR3 sequences. This entry comes from a study of CXCR3-negative and CXCR3-positive naive CD8 T cells. Study-wide context: Per library, roughly 1.6 +/- 0.3 million reads; about 135 million TRB reads overall. Study results and caveats: Across naive subsets, surface CD5 expression was comparable, and TCR strength was inferred from properties of the TRB CDR3. Naive cells, whether CXCR3-negative or CXCR3-positive, had similar TRBV-TRBJ usage, while memory cells differed. Researchers report that CXCR3-positive naive cells carry more hydrophobic TRB CDR3s than CXCR3-negative naive cells.

The CDR3 runs 15 residues. Germline V CDR1 and CDR2: MDHEN, SYDVKM. The sequenced material came from naive CXCR3+ CD8+ T cells from blood. Stated subset: CD45RO-CCR7+CD27+CD95- naive CD8+ T cells expressing CXCR3 (TNR3+). The genes are TRBV28 and TRBJ1-4; TCRdb's assignment of TRBD1 cannot be checked, as there is no DNA. This TCR came from a human donor in good health. Some clones in this sample may be carry-over from other donors' samples. The CDR3 sequence: CASSSRTGVNEKLFF. The entire variable domain, with the rest obtained from reference TRBV28 and TRBJ1-4, is as follows: DVKVTQSSRYLVKRTGEKVFLECVQDMDHENMFWYRQDPGLGLRLIYFSYDVKMKEKGDIPEGYSVSREKKERFSLILESASTNQTSMYLCASSSRTGVNEKLFFGSGTQLSVL.